This TCR beta chain is drawn from a study of T cells in Graves' hyperthyroidism and ophthalmopathy. Study in general: Initial diagnosis, before any treatment, was when peripheral blood was collected. Whole-study findings and limits: Blood also carried most thyroid clonotypes expanded above 0.001. Median prediction lead before ophthalmopathy onset was 6.5 months with the model.

As concerns this clonotype: Its antigen remains unidentified.

There were TCR beta CDR3 regions amplified from RNA transcripts. The HTBI primer set drove a first-round RT-PCR of the TCR CDR3. MiXCR, run by TCRdb on the multiplex PCR reads, gives a single entry per CDR3 protein. The sample consists of tens of thousands of distinct CDR3 sequences, about 53% of them appearing once. The germline gives CDR1 DFQATT, CDR2 SNEGSKA (reference sequence). CDR3 length equals 14 residues. V was clipped by 2 bases and J by 10 bases; unmatched bases: 10. Disease lasting under 3 months, a NOSPECS grade of at least 4, and a Clinical Activity Score of at least 3 were features of the ophthalmopathy patients.

The sequence came from a woman aged 60-70 years with Graves' ophthalmopathy. The sequenced sample was blood. This rearrangement joins TRBV20-1 to TRBJ2-1; 8 bases align to TRBD1. The CDR3 spells CSARSGRGLREQFF. CDR3 sequence (DNA): TGCAGTGCTAGATCCGGCAGGGGGCTGCGGGAGCAGTTCTTC.